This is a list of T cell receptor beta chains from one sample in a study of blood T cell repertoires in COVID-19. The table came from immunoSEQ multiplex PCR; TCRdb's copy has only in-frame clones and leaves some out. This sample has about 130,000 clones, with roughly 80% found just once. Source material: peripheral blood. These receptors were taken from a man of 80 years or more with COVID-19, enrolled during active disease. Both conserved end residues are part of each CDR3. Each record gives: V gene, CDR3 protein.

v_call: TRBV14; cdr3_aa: CASSHPTSWDFTDTQYF
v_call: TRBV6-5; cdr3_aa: CASSYTTGGSSPLHF
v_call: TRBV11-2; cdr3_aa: CASSLTSGKIGELFF
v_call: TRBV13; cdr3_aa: CASSLGSTEAFF
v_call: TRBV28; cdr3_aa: CASRIEGGAYEQYF
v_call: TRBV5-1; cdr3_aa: CASRQGSGNTIYF
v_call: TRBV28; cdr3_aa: CASSGTGTGALAFF
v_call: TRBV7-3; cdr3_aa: CASSLTAGYSYEQYF
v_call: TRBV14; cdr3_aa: CASSQNSGVGGYTF
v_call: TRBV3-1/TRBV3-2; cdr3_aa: CASSPRTSGRNEQFF
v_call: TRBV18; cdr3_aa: CASSPNGGSYNEQFF
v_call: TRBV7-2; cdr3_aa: CASSREATDTQYF
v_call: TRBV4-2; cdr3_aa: CASSKDNAIAATYTEAFF
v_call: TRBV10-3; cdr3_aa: CAISATGDAEAFF
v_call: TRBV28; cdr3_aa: CASTLSGRGYEQYF
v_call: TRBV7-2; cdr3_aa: CASSPEAYSDTQYF
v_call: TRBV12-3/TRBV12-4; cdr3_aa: CASSPPYSPLHF
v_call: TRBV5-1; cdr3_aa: CASSSGQANTGELFF
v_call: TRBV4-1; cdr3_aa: CASSQGLVPGGGADTQYF
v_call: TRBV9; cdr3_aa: CASSVGLDRVSEQYF
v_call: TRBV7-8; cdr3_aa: CASSLYGSGDTGELFF
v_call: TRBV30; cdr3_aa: CAWSVRASGSYEQYF
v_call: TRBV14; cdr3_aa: CASSQGRSPNIFNQPQHF
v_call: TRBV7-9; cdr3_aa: CATDRGQGYEQYF
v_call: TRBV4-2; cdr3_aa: CASSPGFGTGGPGGYTF
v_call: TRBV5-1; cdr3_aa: CASSLVSGLGTEAFF
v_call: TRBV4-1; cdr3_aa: CASSHDVEREQYF
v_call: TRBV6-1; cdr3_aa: CASSERGGSGYEQYF
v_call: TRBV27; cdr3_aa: CASGSQGFNYGYTF
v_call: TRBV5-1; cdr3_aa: CASSIGTPNAYGYTF
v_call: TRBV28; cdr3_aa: CASTPGTMNTEAFF
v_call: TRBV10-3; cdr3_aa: CAIRGAERYNEQFF
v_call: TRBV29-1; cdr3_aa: CSVEDRGGLGSGNEQFF
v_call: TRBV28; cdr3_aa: CASSFGARGEQYF
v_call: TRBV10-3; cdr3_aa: CATTWDRDYGYTF
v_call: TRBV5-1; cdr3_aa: CASSLVGTSGTRGTQYF
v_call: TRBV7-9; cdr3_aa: CASSLAGAGGTYNEQFF
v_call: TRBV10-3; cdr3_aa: CAISSSGMYNEQFF
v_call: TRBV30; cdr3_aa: CAWGLVRGYEQYF
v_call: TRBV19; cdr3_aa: CASSITGARQETQYF
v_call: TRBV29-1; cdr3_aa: CSVEGGRGVVETQYF
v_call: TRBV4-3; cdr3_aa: CASSPSITGELFF